Listed here is a single T cell receptor (beta chain). This entry belongs to a study of blood T cell repertoires in COVID-19. Study information: PBMCs, B-cell-depleted T cells, or T cells were the source of the cDNA or gDNA that made up the material.

The CDR3 is 11 residues long. CDR1 and CDR2 (germline): MDHEN, SYDVKM. Trimming shortened V by 8 bases and J by 5 bases, and 9 bases separated the two germline ends. Per the original data handling: Amplifying reference gene primers gave estimates of nucleated cell counts. Profiling relied on immunoSEQ multiplex PCR, and the TCRdb table lists in-frame clones only, not all of them. That table furnishes V, J and clone size, whereas the DNA furnished D and trimming. The sample has 200,000 to 250,000 clones; around 80% are singletons. The V gene is TRBV28, the J gene TRBJ1-2; D is unclear. This receptor was identified in a woman older than 75 with COVID-19, enrolled during active disease. The specimen sequenced was peripheral blood. The DNA for the CDR3 is TGTGCCAGCGGACTTTTGTATGGCTACACCTTC. Its translation: CASGLLYGYTF.